This T cell receptor beta chain was found in a study of identical twins. TCRdb re-derived calls from the 5' RACE reads in MiXCR, one entry per CDR3 protein. Here the sample spans about 530,000 distinct CDR3 sequences, 20% to 25% being singletons. In its sample, this clonotype was seen a few times. Trimming took 4 bases from V and 2 from J, leaving 7 bases between them. CDR1 ENHRY and CDR2 SYGVKD come from the germline V gene. The CDR3 sequence is 13 residues long. This same sample was also taken into another study, of yellow fever vaccine responses in identical twins.

The gene calls are TRBV10-3 and TRBJ2-3; tentative D call: TRBD1 (5 bases). Sequenced material: CD4+ T cells sorted from blood. The receptor was isolated from a woman aged 18-30 years in good health. This CDR3 is CAISARDTDTQYF. The CDR3 DNA reads as TGTGCCATCAGTGCCAGGGACACAGATACGCAGTATTTT.